This T cell receptor (beta chain) was found in a study of technical replicates of blood from a handful of donors. In its sample, this clone was seen a few times. Germline CDR1 and CDR2: SGHAT and FQNNGV. The CDR3 runs to 16 residues. V gave up 5 bases and J gave up 2 bases, with 16 bases separating them. Libraries were prepared by immunoSEQ multiplex PCR; TCRdb keeps only in-frame clonotypes and omits some of them. This table has under 65,000 clones, around 88% appearing once. The chain employs TRBV11-2 and TRBJ2-1; TRBD2 is a possible D gene (6 bases). This receptor was identified in a human donor in good health. Some clones in this sample may be carry-over from other donors' samples. What was sequenced was PBMCs. CDR3 in DNA: TGTGCCAGCAGCCCTGTCGGAGGGAGTGCCTACAATGAGCAGTTCTTC. Translation gives CASSPVGGSAYNEQFF.